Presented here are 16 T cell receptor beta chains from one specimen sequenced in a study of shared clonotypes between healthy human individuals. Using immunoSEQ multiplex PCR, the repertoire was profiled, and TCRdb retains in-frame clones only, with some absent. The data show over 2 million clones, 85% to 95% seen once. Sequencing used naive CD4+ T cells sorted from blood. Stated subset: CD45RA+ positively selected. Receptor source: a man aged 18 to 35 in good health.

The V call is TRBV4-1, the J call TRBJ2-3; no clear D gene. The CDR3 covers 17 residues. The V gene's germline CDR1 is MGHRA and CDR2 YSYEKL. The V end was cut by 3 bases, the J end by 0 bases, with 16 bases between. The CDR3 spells CASSHLLQRTSTDTQYF. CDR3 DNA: TGCGCCAGCAGCCACCTCTTACAGAGAACTAGCACAGATACGCAGTATTTT.

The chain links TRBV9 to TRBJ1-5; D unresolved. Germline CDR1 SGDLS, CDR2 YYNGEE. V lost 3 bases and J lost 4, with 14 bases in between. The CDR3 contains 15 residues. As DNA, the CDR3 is TGTGCCAGCAGCGCCACAGATAGTCCGAATCAGCCCCAGCATTTT. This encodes CASSATDSPNQPQHF.

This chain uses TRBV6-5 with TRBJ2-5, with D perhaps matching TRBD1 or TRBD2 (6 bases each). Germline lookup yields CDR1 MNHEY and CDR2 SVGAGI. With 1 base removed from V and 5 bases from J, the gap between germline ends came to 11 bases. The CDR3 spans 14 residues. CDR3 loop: CASSYLGGSETQYF. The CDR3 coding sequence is TGTGCCAGCAGTTACTTGGGGGGCTCGGAGACCCAGTACTTC.

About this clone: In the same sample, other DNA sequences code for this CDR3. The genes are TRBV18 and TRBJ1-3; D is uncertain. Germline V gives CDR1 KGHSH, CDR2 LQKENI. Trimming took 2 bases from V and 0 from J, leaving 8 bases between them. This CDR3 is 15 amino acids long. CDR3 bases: TGTGCCAGCTCACCAACAGAAAGCTCTGGAAACACCATATATTTT. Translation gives CASSPTESSGNTIYF.

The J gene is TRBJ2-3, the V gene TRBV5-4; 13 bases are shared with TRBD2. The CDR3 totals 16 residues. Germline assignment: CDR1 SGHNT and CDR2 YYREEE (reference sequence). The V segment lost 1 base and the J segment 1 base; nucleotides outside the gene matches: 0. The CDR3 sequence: CASSLTSGGGTDTQYF. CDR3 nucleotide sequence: TGTGCCAGCAGCTTGACTAGCGGGGGGGGCACAGATACGCAGTATTTT. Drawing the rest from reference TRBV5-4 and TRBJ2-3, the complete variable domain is ETGVTQSPTHLIKTRGQQVTLRCSSQSGHNTVSWYQQALGQGPQFIFQYYREEENGRGNFPPRFSGLQFPNYSSELNVNALELDDSALYLCASSLTSGGGTDTQYFGPGTRLTVL.

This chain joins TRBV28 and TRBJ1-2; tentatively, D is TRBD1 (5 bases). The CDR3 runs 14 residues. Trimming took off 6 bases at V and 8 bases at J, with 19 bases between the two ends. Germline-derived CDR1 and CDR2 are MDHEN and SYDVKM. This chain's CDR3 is CASRPFVQGVGYTF. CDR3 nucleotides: TGTGCCAGCAGACCTTTCGTTCAGGGAGTCGGCTACACCTTC.

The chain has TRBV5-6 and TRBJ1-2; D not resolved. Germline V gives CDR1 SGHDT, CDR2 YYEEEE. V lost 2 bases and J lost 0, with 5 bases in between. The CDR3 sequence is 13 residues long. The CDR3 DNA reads TGTGCCAGCAGCTTCGACACTAACTATGGCTACACCTTC. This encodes CASSFDTNYGYTF.

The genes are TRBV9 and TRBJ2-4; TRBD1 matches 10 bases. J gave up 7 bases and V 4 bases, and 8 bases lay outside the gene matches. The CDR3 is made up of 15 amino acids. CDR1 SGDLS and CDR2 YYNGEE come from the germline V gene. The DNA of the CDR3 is TGTGCCAGCAGCCGGACGGGGACAGGGGTGAACATTCAGTACTTC. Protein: CASSRTGTGVNIQYF.

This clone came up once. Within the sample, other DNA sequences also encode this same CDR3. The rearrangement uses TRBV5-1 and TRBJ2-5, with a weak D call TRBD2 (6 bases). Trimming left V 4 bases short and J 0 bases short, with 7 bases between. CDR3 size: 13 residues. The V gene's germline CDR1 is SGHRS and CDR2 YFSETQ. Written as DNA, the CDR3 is TGCGCCAGCAGCCGCGGGGACCAAGAGACCCAGTACTTC. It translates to CASSRGDQETQYF.

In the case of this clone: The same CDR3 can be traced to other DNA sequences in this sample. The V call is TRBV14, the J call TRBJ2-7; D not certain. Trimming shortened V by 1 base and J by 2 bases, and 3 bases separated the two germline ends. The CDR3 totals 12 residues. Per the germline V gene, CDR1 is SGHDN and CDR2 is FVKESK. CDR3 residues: CASSQVTYEQYF. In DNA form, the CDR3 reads TGTGCCAGCAGCCAAGTGACCTACGAGCAGTACTTC.

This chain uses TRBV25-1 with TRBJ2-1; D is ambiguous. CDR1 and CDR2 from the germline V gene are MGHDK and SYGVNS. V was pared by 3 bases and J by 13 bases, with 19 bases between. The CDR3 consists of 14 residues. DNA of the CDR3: TGTGCCAGCAGTGACGGATCCTCTGGCGTGGGACAGTTCTTC. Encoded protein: CASSDGSSGVGQFF.

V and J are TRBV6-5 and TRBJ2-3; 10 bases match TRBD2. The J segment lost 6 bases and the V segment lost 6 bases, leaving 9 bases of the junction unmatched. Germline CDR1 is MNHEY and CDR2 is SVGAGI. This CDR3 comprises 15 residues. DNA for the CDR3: TGTGCCAGCAGCCGACTAGCGGGTCCGTGGGATACGCAGTATTTT. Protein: CASSRLAGPWDTQYF.

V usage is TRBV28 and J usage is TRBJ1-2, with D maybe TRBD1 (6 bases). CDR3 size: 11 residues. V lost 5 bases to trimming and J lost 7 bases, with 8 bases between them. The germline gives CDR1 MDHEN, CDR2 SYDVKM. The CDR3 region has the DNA TGTGCCAGCAGTAACAGGGTTGGCTACACCTTC. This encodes CASSNRVGYTF.

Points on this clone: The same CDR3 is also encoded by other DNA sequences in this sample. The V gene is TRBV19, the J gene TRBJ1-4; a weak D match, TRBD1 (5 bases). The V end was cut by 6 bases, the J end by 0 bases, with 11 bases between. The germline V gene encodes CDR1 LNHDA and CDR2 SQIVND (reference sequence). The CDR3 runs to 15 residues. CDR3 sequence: CASSTGTATNEKLFF. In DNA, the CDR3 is TGTGCCAGTAGCACGGGGACGGCAACTAATGAAAAACTGTTTTTT.

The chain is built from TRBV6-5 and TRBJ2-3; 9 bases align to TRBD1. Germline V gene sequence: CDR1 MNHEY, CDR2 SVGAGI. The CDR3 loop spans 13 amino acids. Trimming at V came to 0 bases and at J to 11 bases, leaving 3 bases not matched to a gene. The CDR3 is CASSYSRDREQYF. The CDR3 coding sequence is TGTGCCAGCAGTTACTCGAGGGACAGGGAGCAGTATTTT.

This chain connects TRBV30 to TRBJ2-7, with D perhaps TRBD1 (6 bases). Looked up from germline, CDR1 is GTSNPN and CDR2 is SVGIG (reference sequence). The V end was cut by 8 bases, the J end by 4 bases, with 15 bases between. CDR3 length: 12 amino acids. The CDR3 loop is CAPGRGMYEQYF. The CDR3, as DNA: TGTGCCCCGGGCAGGGGAATGTACGAGCAGTACTTC.